Listed below are T cell receptor beta chains from one sample, sequenced in a study of blood T cell repertoires in COVID-19. Libraries were prepared by immunoSEQ multiplex PCR; TCRdb keeps only in-frame clonotypes and omits some of them. The table has about 140,000 clones, approximately 80% seen once; the top ten hold more than 4%. The sample consisted of peripheral blood. Receptors were obtained from a woman aged 50 to 60 with acute or convalescent COVID-19. The CDR3 runs from the conserved cysteine through the conserved F or W. The D gene is left open where the match is weak. Expanded clones are given a class, and other clones once, few, many or no size at all.

TRBJ2-7 | once | NA | TRBV27 | CASSFGGSPPYEQYF | TGTGCCAGCAGTTTCGGGGGTAGCCCCCCCTACGAGCAGTACTTC
TRBJ1-5 | few | NA | TRBV6-5 | CASGITGQPQHF | TGTGCCAGCGGGATCACGGGGCAGCCCCAGCATTTT
TRBJ2-7 | NA | NA | TRBV19 | CARNRGEQYF | TGTGCTCGAAATCGAGGGGAGCAGTACTTC
TRBJ2-6 | NA | NA | TRBV9 | CASSQIGSGANVLTF | TGTGCCAGCAGCCAGATTGGCTCTGGGGCCAACGTCCTGACTTTC
TRBJ2-2 | NA | NA | TRBV28 | CASIDRNTGELFF | TGTGCCAGCATAGACAGGAACACCGGGGAGCTGTTTTTT
TRBJ1-1 | NA | TRBD1 | TRBV3-1/TRBV3-2 | CASSQVTAGQGMRNTEAFF | TGTGCCAGCAGCCAAGTAACGGCCGGACAGGGCATGAGGAACACTGAAGCTTTCTTT
TRBJ2-3 | NA | TRBD2 | TRBV7-2 | CASRRGAGDTQYF | TGTGCCTCCCGGCGGGGGGCAGGAGATACGCAGTATTTT
TRBJ2-2 | NA | NA | TRBV28 | CAEGKSTGELFF | TGTGCGGAGGGGAAATCCACCGGGGAGCTGTTTTTT
TRBJ2-7 | once | TRBD2 | TRBV7-2 | CASSLVLAAGVEQYF | TGTGCCAGCAGCTTAGTGCTAGCGGCGGGCGTCGAGCAGTACTTC
TRBJ2-7 | NA | NA | TRBV10-3 | CAISEPRQVWQYF | TGTGCCATCAGTGAGCCTAGACAGGTTTGGCAGTACTTC
TRBJ1-2 | NA | TRBD1 | TRBV6-5 | CATFLQGSKGYTF | TGTGCCACTTTTTTACAGGGGTCGAAAGGCTACACCTTC
TRBJ2-5 | NA | TRBD2 | TRBV7-2 | CASSLVGGGLQETQYF | TGTGCCAGCAGCTTAGTCGGGGGGGGCCTCCAGGAGACCCAGTACTTC
TRBJ2-7 | NA | NA | TRBV25-1 | CASSDHRYKGEQYF | TGTGCCAGCAGTGACCACAGGTATAAGGGCGAGCAGTACTTC
TRBJ2-7 | few | NA | TRBV7-8 | CASSSRQAEQYF | TGTGCCAGCAGCTCGAGGCAAGCCGAGCAGTACTTC
TRBJ1-1 | few | NA | TRBV19 | CASITGNTEAFF | TGTGCCAGTATTACAGGGAACACTGAAGCTTTCTTT
TRBJ1-2 | NA | TRBD1 | TRBV2 | CASSGVATGNDGYTF | TGTGCCAGCAGTGGGGTAGCGACAGGGAACGATGGCTACACCTTC
TRBJ2-3 | NA | NA | TRBV30 | CAFQAVTDTQYF | TGTGCCTTCCAGGCAGTCACAGATACGCAGTATTTT
TRBJ1-2 | NA | NA | TRBV7-9 | CASSGGGAGYTF | TGTGCCAGCAGCGGGGGGGGCGCTGGCTACACCTTC
TRBJ2-7 | NA | NA | TRBV7-2 | CASSFLAGLDEQYF | TGTGCCAGCAGCTTTCTTGCAGGGCTGGACGAGCAGTACTTC
TRBJ2-6 | NA | NA | TRBV7-2 | CASSLFGANVLTF | TGTGCCAGCAGCCTCTTTGGGGCCAACGTCCTGACTTTC
TRBJ2-5 | NA | TRBD1 | TRBV7-9 | CASKNRGMETQYF | TGTGCCAGCAAAAACAGGGGTATGGAGACCCAGTACTTC
TRBJ1-4 | NA | NA | TRBV3-1/TRBV3-2 | CASSPGTNEKLFF | TGTGCCAGCAGCCCCGGGACTAATGAAAAACTGTTTTTT
TRBJ2-1 | NA | NA | TRBV2 | CASSERSRDNEQFF | TGTGCCAGCAGTGAAAGGAGCAGGGATAATGAGCAGTTCTTC
TRBJ1-2 | NA | TRBD1 | TRBV19 | CASTSGGLYGYTF | TGTGCCAGTACCTCAGGGGGTTTGTATGGCTACACCTTC
TRBJ1-2 | NA | NA | TRBV9 | CASSRIPVSGRGYTF | TGTGCCAGCAGCCGGATACCTGTGAGCGGCAGGGGTTACACCTTC
TRBJ2-5 | NA | TRBD2 | TRBV2 | CASSEWGGETQYF | TGTGCCAGCAGTGAATGGGGAGGGGAGACCCAGTACTTC
TRBJ2-3 | NA | TRBD2 | TRBV7-3 | CASSPTSGATDTQYF | TGTGCCAGCAGCCCAACTAGCGGGGCCACGGATACGCAGTATTTT
TRBJ2-7 | NA | NA | TRBV6-2/TRBV6-3 | CASSHVRDKQYF | TGTGCCAGCAGCCACGTTCGGGACAAGCAGTACTTC
TRBJ2-1 | NA | NA | TRBV9 | CASSSLNEQFF | TGTGCCAGCAGCTCCCTCAATGAGCAGTTCTTC
TRBJ1-6 | NA | TRBD1 | TRBV2 | CAGTQGQGQGHSPLHF | TGTGCCGGCACCCAAGGCCAGGGACAGGGCCACTCACCCCTCCACTTT
TRBJ1-5 | NA | NA | TRBV28 | CASVQWGGGNQPQHF | TGTGCCAGCGTCCAATGGGGGGGCGGCAATCAGCCCCAGCATTTT
TRBJ1-2 | NA | NA | TRBV12-5 | CASGQGQRANYGYTF | TGTGCTAGTGGTCAAGGACAGAGAGCTAACTATGGCTACACCTTC
TRBJ1-3 | NA | NA | TRBV2 | CASSEAGGALARNTIYF | TGTGCCAGCAGTGAAGCTGGGGGGGCATTGGCTCGGAACACCATATATTTT
TRBJ1-5 | NA | NA | TRBV6-6 | CASSSLGGGQPQHF | TGTGCCAGCAGTAGCCTGGGGGGAGGACAGCCCCAGCATTTT
TRBJ2-7 | NA | NA | TRBV29-1 | CSVEGQNYEQYF | TGCAGCGTTGAAGGTCAAAACTACGAGCAGTACTTC
TRBJ1-4 | NA | TRBD1 | TRBV5-1 | CASRATGGEGEKLFF | TGCGCCAGCAGGGCGACAGGGGGGGAAGGTGAAAAACTGTTTTTT
TRBJ2-5 | NA | TRBD1 | TRBV6-2/TRBV6-3 | CASSHGQGQETQYF | TGTGCCAGCAGCCATGGACAGGGGCAAGAGACCCAGTACTTC
TRBJ2-5 | NA | NA | TRBV6-2/TRBV6-3 | CASSYSRRGGWPQETQYF | TGTGCCAGCAGTTACTCTCGCAGAGGGGGTTGGCCTCAAGAGACCCAGTACTTC
TRBJ1-1 | NA | NA | TRBV2 | CASLLNTGNTEAFF | TGTGCCAGCCTCCTTAATACAGGCAACACTGAAGCTTTCTTT
TRBJ2-7 | NA | TRBD1 | TRBV6-2/TRBV6-3 | CASSQGAYYEQYF | TGTGCCAGCAGTCAGGGGGCATACTACGAGCAGTACTTC
TRBJ2-7 | NA | NA | TRBV6-5 | CASRKTRSYEQYF | TGTGCCAGCAGAAAAACACGATCCTACGAGCAGTACTTC
TRBJ2-1 | NA | NA | TRBV19 | CATSQGPQTGQFF | TGTGCCACCTCACAGGGCCCCCAGACTGGGCAGTTCTTC
TRBJ1-2 | NA | TRBD1 | TRBV7-8 | CASSLAYRDRGVIGYGYTF | TGTGCCAGCAGCTTAGCGTACCGGGACAGAGGCGTAATTGGCTATGGCTACACCTTC
TRBJ2-1 | NA | TRBD2 | TRBV3-1/TRBV3-2 | CASSQGGGGHNEQFF | TGTGCCAGCAGCCAGGGCGGGGGGGGCCACAATGAGCAGTTCTTC
TRBJ1-1 | NA | NA | TRBV20-1 | CSASKDSNEAFF | TGCAGTGCTAGTAAGGACAGCAATGAAGCTTTCTTT
TRBJ2-1 | NA | TRBD2 | TRBV30 | CARRIAGGPNEQFF | TGCGCACGACGGATAGCGGGGGGGCCGAATGAGCAGTTCTTC
TRBJ1-5 | NA | NA | TRBV9 | CASSVLQDSNQPQHF | TGTGCCAGCAGCGTATTACAGGACAGCAATCAGCCCCAGCATTTT
TRBJ2-2 | NA | NA | TRBV28 | CASSFLSPDTGELFF | TGTGCCAGCAGTTTCCTTAGTCCGGACACCGGGGAGCTGTTTTTT
TRBJ2-3 | NA | TRBD2 | TRBV5-1 | CASNIAGGLDTQYF | TGCGCCAGCAACATAGCGGGGGGGCTCGATACGCAGTATTTT
TRBJ1-2 | NA | NA | TRBV2 | CASSEATKQGDYGYTF | TGTGCCAGCAGTGAAGCCACCAAGCAGGGTGACTATGGCTACACCTTC
TRBJ1-2 | NA | TRBD1 | TRBV4-3 | CASSPRTGKNHGYTF | TGCGCCAGCAGCCCTAGGACAGGGAAGAATCATGGCTACACCTTC
TRBJ2-3 | NA | NA | TRBV19 | CASSALPHLTDTQYF | TGTGCCAGTAGTGCCCTGCCACACCTCACAGATACGCAGTATTTT
TRBJ2-1 | NA | NA | TRBV19 | CASSIRGFF | TGTGCCAGTAGTATAAGGGGGTTCTTC
TRBJ2-5 | NA | TRBD2 | TRBV7-7 | CASSLGVVGGGAETQYF | TGTGCCAGCAGCTTAGGGGTCGTCGGCGGGGGGGCGGAGACCCAGTACTTC
TRBJ1-5 | NA | TRBD1 | TRBV2 | CASTQGTAEWSNQPQHF | TGTGCCAGCACCCAAGGGACAGCGGAGTGGAGCAATCAGCCCCAGCATTTT
TRBJ2-7 | NA | NA | TRBV21-1 | CASSNGHLSSYEQYF | TGTGCCAGCAGCAACGGACACCTAAGCTCCTACGAGCAGTACTTC
TRBJ2-5 | NA | NA | TRBV3-1/TRBV3-2 | CASSQGWSGETQYF | TGTGCCAGCAGCCAAGGGTGGAGCGGAGAGACCCAGTACTTC
TRBJ1-1 | medium-sized | NA | TRBV13 | CASSLGGEGVTEAFF | TGTGCCAGCAGCTTAGGCGGGGAGGGAGTCACTGAAGCTTTCTTT